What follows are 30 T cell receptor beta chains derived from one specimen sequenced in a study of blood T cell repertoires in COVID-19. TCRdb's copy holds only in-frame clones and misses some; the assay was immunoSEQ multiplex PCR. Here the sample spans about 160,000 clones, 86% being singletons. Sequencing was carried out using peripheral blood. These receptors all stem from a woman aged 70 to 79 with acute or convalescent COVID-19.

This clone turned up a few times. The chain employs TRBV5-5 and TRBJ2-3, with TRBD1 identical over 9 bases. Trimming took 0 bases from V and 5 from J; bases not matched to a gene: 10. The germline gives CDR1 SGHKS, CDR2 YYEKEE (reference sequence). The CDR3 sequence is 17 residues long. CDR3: CASSLGPMGQGLDTQYF. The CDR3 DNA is TGTGCCAGCAGCTTGGGGCCCATGGGACAGGGACTAGATACGCAGTATTTT.

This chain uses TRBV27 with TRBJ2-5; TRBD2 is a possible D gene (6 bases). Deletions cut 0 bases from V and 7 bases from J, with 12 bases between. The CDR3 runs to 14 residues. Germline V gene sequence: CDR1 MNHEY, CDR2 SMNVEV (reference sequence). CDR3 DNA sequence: TGTGCCAGCAGTTTATCGGGGGGTCGGGCGACCCAGTACTTC. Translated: CASSLSGGRATQYF.

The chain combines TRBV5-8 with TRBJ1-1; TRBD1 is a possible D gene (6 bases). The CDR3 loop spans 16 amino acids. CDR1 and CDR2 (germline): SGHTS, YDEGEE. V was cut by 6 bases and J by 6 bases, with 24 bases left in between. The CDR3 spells CASTKKGGGFNAEAFF. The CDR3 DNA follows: TGTGCCAGCACTAAAAAAGGGGGGGGTTTCAACGCTGAAGCTTTCTTT.

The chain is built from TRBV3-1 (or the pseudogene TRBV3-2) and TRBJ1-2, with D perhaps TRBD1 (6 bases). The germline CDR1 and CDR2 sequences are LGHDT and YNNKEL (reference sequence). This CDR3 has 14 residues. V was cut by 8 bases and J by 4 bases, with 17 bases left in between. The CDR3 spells CASSQGITAYGYTF. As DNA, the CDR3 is TGTGCCAGCTCCCAGGGGATTACGGCCTATGGCTACACCTTC.

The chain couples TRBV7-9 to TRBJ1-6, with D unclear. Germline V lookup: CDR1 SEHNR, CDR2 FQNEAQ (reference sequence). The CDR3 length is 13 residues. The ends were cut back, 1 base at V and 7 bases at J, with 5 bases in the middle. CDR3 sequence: CASSLGGNSPLHF. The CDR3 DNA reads TGTGCCAGCAGCTTAGGAGGGAATTCACCCCTCCACTTT.

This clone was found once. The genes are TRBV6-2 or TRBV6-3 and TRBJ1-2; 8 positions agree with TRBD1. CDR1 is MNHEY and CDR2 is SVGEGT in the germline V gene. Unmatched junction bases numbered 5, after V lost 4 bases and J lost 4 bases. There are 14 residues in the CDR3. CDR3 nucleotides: TGTGCCAGCAGTTCGGGGACAGGCCTCTATGGCTACACCTTC. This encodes CASSSGTGLYGYTF.

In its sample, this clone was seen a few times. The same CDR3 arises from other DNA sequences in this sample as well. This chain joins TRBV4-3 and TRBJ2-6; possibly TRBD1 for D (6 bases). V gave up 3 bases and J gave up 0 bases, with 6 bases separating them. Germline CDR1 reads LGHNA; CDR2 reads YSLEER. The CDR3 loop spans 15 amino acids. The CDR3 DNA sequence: TGCGCCAGCAGCCAGGACAGCTCTGGGGCCAACGTCCTGACTTTC. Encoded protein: CASSQDSSGANVLTF.

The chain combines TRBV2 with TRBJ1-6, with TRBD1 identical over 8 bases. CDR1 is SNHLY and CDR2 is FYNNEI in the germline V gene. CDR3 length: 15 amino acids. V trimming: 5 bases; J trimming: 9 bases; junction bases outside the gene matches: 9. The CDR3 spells CASSTKGQDGSPLHF. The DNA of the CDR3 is TGTGCCAGCAGTACCAAGGGACAGGATGGTTCACCCCTCCACTTT.

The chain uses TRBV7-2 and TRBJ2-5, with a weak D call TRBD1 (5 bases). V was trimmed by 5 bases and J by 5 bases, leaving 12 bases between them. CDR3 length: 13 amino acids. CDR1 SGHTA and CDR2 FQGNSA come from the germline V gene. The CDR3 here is CASSRDSIETQYF. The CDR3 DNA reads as TGTGCCAGCAGCCGCGACAGCATCGAGACCCAGTACTTC.

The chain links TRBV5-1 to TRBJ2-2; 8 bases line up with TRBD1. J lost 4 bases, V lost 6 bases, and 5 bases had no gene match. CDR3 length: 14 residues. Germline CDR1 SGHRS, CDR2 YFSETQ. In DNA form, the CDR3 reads TGCGCCAGCACCTTCGACAGGGGCACCGGGGAGCTGTTTTTT. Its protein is CASTFDRGTGELFF.

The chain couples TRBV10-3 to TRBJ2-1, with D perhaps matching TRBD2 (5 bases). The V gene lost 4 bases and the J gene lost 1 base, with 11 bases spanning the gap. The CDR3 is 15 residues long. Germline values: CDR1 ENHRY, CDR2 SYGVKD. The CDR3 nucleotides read TGTGCCATCAGTGTTACGGGGAATTCCTACAATGAGCAGTTCTTC. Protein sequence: CAISVTGNSYNEQFF.

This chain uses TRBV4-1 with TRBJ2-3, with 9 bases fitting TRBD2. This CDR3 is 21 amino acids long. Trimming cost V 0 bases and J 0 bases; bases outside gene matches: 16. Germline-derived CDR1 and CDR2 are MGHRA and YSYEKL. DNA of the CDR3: TGCGCCAGCAGCCAAGACCCTAGCGGGAACACTGCGGGGGGGAGCACAGATACGCAGTATTTT. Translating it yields CASSQDPSGNTAGGSTDTQYF.

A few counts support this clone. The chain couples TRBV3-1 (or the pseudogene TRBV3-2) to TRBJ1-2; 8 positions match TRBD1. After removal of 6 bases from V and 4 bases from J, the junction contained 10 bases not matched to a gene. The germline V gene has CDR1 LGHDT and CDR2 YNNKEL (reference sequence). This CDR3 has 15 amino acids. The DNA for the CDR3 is TGTGCCAGCAGTTCCACAGGGGGTACCACCTATGGCTACACCTTC. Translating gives CASSSTGGTTYGYTF.

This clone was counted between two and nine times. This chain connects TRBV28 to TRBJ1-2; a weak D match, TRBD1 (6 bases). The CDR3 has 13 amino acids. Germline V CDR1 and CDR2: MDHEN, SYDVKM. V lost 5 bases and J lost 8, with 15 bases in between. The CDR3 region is CASSTGTVGGYTF. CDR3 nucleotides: TGTGCCAGCAGTACAGGGACGGTGGGGGGCTACACCTTC.

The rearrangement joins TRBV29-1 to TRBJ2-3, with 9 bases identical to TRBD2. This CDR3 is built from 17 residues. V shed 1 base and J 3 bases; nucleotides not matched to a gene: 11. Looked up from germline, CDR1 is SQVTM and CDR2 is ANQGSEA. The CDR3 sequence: CSVEVRGGRASTDTQYF. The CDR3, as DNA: TGCAGCGTTGAAGTGCGGGGCGGGAGGGCGTCGACAGATACGCAGTATTTT.

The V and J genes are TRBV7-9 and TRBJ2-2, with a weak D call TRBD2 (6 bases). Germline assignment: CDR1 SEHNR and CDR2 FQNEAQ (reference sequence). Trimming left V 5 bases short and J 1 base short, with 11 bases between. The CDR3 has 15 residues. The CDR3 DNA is TGTGCCAGCAGCCCGGGACTGGAGAACACCGGGGAGCTGTTTTTT. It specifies CASSPGLENTGELFF.

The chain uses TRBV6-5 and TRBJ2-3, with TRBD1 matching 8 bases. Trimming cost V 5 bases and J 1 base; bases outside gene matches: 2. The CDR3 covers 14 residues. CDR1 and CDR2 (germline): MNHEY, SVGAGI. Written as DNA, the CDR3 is TGTGCCAGCAGTAAACAGGGGGGCACAGATACGCAGTATTTT. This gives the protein CASSKQGGTDTQYF.

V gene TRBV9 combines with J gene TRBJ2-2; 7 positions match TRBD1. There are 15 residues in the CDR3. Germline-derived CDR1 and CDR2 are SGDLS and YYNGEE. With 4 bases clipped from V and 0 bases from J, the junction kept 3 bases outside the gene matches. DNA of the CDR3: TGTGCCAGCAGCCCACAGGGGACGAACACCGGGGAGCTGTTTTTT. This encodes CASSPQGTNTGELFF.

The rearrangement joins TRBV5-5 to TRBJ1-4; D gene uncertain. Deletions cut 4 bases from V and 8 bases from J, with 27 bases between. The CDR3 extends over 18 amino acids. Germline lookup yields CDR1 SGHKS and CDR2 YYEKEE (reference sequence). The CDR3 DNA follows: TGTGCCAGCAGCCCGCAATACAGTTCCCCTCCAGTTGGCGAAAAACTGTTTTTT. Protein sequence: CASSPQYSSPPVGEKLFF.

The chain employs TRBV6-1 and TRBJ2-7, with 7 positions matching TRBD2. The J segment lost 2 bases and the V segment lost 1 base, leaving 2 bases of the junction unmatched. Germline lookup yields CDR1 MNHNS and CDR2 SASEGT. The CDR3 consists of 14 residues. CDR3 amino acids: CASSEVGGAYEQYF. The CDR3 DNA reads TGTGCCAGCAGTGAAGTTGGGGGGGCCTACGAGCAGTACTTC.

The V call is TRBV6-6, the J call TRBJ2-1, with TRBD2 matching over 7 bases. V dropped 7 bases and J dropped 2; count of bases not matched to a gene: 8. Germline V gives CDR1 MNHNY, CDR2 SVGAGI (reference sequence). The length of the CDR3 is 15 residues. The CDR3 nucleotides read TGTGCCAGCACGAGGGAGGGCCTCCCCTACAATGAGCAGTTCTTC. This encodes CASTREGLPYNEQFF.

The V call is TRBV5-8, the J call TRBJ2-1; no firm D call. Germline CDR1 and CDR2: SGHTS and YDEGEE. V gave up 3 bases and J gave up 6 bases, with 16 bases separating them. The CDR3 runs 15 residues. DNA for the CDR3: TGTGCCAGCAGCTCCACCTCGCCCGCGTTCAATGAGCAGTTCTTC. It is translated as CASSSTSPAFNEQFF.

The CDR3 nucleotides read TGTGCCAGCAGCGTAGCCGGGACTAGCGGATACACCGGGGAGCTGTTTTTT. It codes for CASSVAGTSGYTGELFF. The V gene is TRBV9, the J gene TRBJ2-2, with TRBD2 matching over 11 bases. The CDR3 loop spans 17 amino acids. Germline CDR1 is SGDLS and CDR2 is YYNGEE. V trimming: 0 bases; J trimming: 3 bases; junction bases outside the gene matches: 4. Using reference TRBV9 and TRBJ2-2 for the parts outside the CDR3, the full variable domain is DSGVTQTPKHLITATGQRVTLRCSPRSGDLSVYWYQQSLDQGLQFLIQYYNGEERAKGNILERFSAQQFPDLHSELNLSSLELGDSALYFCASSVAGTSGYTGELFFGEGSRLTVL.

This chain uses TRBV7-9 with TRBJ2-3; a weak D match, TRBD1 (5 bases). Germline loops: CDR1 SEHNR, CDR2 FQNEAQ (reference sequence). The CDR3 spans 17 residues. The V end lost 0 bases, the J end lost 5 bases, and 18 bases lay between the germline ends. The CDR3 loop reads CASSLARLLGRRDTQYF. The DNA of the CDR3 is TGTGCCAGCAGCTTAGCGCGTCTTCTGGGGCGCAGAGATACGCAGTATTTT.

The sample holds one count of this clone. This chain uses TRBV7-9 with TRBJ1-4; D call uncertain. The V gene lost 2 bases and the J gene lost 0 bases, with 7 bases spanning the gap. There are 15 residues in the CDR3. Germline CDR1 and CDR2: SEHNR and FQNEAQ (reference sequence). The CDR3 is CASSLLSATNEKLFF. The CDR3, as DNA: TGTGCCAGCAGCTTATTGAGTGCAACTAATGAAAAACTGTTTTTT.

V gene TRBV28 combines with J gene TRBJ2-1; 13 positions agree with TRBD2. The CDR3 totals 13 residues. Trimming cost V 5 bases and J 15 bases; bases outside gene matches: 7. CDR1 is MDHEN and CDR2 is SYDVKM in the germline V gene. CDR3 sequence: CASSRKRTSGRFF. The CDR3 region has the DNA TGTGCCAGCAGTCGGAAGAGGACTAGCGGGAGGTTCTTC.

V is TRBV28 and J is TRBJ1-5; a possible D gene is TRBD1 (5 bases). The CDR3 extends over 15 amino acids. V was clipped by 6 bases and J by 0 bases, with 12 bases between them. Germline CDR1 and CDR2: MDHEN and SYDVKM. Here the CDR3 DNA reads TGTGCCAGCAGGACTCCAGGGTATAGCAATCAGCCCCAGCATTTT. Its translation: CASRTPGYSNQPQHF.

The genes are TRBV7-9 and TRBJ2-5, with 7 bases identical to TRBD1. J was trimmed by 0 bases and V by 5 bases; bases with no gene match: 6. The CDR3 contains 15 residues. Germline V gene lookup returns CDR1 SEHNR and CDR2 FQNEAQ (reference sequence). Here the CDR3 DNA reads TGTGCCAGCAGCCCTGGTGACAGGGACCAAGAGACCCAGTACTTC. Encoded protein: CASSPGDRDQETQYF.

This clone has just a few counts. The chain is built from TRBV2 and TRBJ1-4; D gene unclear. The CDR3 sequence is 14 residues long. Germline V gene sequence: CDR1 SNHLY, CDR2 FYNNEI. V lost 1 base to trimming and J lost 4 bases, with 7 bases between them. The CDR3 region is CASSEGRHNEKLFF. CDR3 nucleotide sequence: TGTGCCAGCAGTGAAGGACGACATAATGAAAAACTGTTTTTT.

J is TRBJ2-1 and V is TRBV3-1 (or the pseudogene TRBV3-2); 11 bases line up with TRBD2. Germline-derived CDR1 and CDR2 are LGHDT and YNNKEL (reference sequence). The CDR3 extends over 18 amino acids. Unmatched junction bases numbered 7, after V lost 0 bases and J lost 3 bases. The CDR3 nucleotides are TGTGCCAGCAGCCAAGATTCCCCCGGGACTAGCGGCTACAATGAGCAGTTCTTC. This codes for CASSQDSPGTSGYNEQFF.